This T cell receptor (beta chain) was sequenced for a study of CD4 and CD8 cells across lung adenocarcinoma regions. This clonotype has a handful of counts. Localized lung adenocarcinoma, a non-small cell lung cancer, affected the donors. TCRdb passed the PCR reads through MiXCR, listing each CDR3 protein once. Among about 19,000 distinct CDR3 sequences listed, 50% were seen once. The CDR3 is made up of 12 amino acids. The germline gives CDR1 MNHEY, CDR2 SVGAGI. The germline V and J ends were trimmed by 6 bases and 10 bases, with 13 bases remaining between them. J is TRBJ2-1 and V is TRBV6-5; perhaps D is TRBD1 or TRBD2 (5 bases each). The TCR comes from a male donor with lung adenocarcinoma. The CD4 and CD8 labels of this study may be unreliable. The specimen sequenced was CD8+ T cells from the margin of a lung tumor. In DNA, the CDR3 is TGTGCCAGCAGCCACGCCCGGGGCGAGCAGTTCTTC. Translated: CASSHARGEQFF.